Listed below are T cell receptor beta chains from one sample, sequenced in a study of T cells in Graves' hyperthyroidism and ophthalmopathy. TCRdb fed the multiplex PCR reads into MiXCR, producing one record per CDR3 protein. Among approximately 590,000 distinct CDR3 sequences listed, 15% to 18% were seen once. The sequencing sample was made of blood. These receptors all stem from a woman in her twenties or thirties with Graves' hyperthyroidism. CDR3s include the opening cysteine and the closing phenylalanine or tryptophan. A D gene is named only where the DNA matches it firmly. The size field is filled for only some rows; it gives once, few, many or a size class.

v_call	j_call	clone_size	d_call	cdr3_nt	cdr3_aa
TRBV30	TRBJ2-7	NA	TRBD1	TGTGCCTGGAAAGGGACAGGGCGAACCTACGAGCAGTACTTC	CAWKGTGRTYEQYF
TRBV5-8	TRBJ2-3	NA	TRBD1	TGTGCCAGCAGCCACAGGGGTATCGGGAATGGAGCCACAGATACGCAGTATTTT	CASSHRGIGNGATDTQYF
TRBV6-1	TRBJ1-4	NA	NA	TGTGCCAGCGCAGAAACAGATAATGAAAAACTGTTTTTT	CASAETDNEKLFF
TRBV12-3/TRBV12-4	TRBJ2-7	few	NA	TGTGCCAGCAGTTTCGCGACAACCCCTGGGAGCGAGCAGTACTTC	CASSFATTPGSEQYF
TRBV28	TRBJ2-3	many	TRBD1	TGTGCCAGCAGTCCTGCGAGACAGGGAAGCACAGATACGCAGTATTTT	CASSPARQGSTDTQYF
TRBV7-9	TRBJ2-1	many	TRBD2	TGTGCCAGCAGCACCTGGACTAGCGGGGTGGGCGATGAGCAGTTCTTC	CASSTWTSGVGDEQFF
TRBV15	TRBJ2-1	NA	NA	TGTGCCACCAGCAACGGGATATTGGCGAATGAGCAGTTCTTC	CATSNGILANEQFF
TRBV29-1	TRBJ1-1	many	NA	TGCAGCGTAGCAGGGCGGAACGCGCCTGAAGCTTTCTTT	CSVAGRNAPEAFF
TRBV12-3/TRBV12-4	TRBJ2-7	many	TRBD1	TGTGCCAGCAGATGGGGACAGGGTTACGAGCAGTACTTC	CASRWGQGYEQYF
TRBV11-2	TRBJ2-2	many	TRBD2	TGTGCCAGCAGTCGTTATAGCGGGACCGGGGAGCTGTTTTTT	CASSRYSGTGELFF
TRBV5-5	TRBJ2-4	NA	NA	TGTGCCAGCAGCTTTACCAGGGAGGCCATTCAGTACTTC	CASSFTREAIQYF
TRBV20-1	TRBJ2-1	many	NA	TGCAGTGCTAGAGAGGGATCGTCAGCCTACAATGAGCAGTTCTTC	CSAREGSSAYNEQFF
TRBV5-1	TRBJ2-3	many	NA	TGCGCCAGCAGCTTGGCTCGGCCAGATACGCAGTATTTT	CASSLARPDTQYF
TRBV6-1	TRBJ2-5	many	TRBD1	TGTGCCAGCGGCCGAGGGACAGACCAAGAGACCCAGTACTTC	CASGRGTDQETQYF
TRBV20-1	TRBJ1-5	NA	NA	TGCAGTGGGCAGGGGAGCAATCAGCCCCAGCATTTT	CSGQGSNQPQHF
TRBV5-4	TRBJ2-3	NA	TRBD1	TGTGCCAGCAAGGGGGCGGGCGGCACAGATACGCAGTATTTT	CASKGAGGTDTQYF
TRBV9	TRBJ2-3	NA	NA	TGTGCCAGCAGCCCCCGACTAGAGAGCACAGATACGCAGTATTTT	CASSPRLESTDTQYF
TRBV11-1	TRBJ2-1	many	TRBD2	TGTGCCAGCAGCTCCTCCCGACTAGCGGGTTTCTACAATGAGCAGTTCTTC	CASSSSRLAGFYNEQFF
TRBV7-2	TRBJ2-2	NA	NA	TGTGCCAGCAGCTTAGCTGTGCGGGAATATGGCGGGGAGCTGTTTTTT	CASSLAVREYGGELFF
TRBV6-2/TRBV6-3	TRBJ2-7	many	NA	TGTGCCAGCAGTTACTTCAACCCGGGACCCTACGAGCAGTACTTC	CASSYFNPGPYEQYF
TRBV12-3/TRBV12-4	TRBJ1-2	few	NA	TGTGCCAGCAGTTCCCGTCGGGGCTACACCTTC	CASSSRRGYTF
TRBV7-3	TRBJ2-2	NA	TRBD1	TGTGCCAGCAGCTTAGAGGGGGCCACCGGGGAGCTGTTTTTT	CASSLEGATGELFF
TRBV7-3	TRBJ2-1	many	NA	TGTGCCAGCAGCTTCAAACCACGAGGGGCCGCCAATGAGCAGTTCTTC	CASSFKPRGAANEQFF